The clone carrying this TCR beta chain was recorded once. The sample carries other DNA sequences with the same CDR3. This sample was taken from a study of radiotherapy plus CTLA-4 blockade in lung cancer. CDR1 SGHRS and CDR2 YFSETQ come from the germline V gene. The CDR3 length is 15 residues. V lost 0 bases and J 2 bases, leaving 9 bases between the germline ends. Only in-frame clones appear in the TCRdb table, and some are missing; sequencing was by immunoSEQ multiplex PCR. The table shows roughly 100,000 clones, with around 85% occurring only once. The TCR was taken from a human donor with non-small cell lung cancer that progressed on radiotherapy plus ipilimumab. Some clones in this sample may be carry-over from other donors' samples. The input for sequencing was peripheral blood, taken from a patient treated with radiotherapy plus ipilimumab. The chain joins TRBV5-1 to TRBJ1-3, with D possibly TRBD1 on 6 matching bases. The CDR3 DNA sequence: TGCGCCAGCAGCTTGGAGGGGGGCACTGGAAACACCATATATTTT. Its protein product is CASSLEGGTGNTIYF. The full variable domain, completed using reference TRBV5-1 and TRBJ1-3, is KAGVTQTPRYLIKTRGQQVTLSCSPISGHRSVSWYQQTPGQGLQFLFEYFSETQRNKGNFPGRFSGRQFSNSRSEMNVSTLELGDSALYLCASSLEGGTGNTIYFGEGSWLTVV.